This entry concerns a single T cell receptor (beta chain). Its antigen is unknown. Naive CD8 cells lacked CD45RO, underwent positive selection for CCR7 and left out terminally differentiated effector memory CD45RA+ cells. The data were produced by immunoSEQ multiplex PCR, yet TCRdb's version contains in-frame clones alone and is incomplete. The sample contains around 2,100,000 clones, 85% to 95% of which appear only once. This record comes from a study of shared clonotypes between healthy human individuals. Study at large: A donor's plate count was three for CD4 naive and three for CD4 memory; CD8 naive had two and CD8 memory one.

Overall study results and limits: Shared clonotypes: approximately 4.5% naive CD4, 3.5% to 4% naive CD8, 2.3% memory CD4, roughly 0.4% memory CD8. Investigators expected sequencing depth to affect clonotype sharing among donors. All-four-donor shared clonotypes had higher generation probabilities than non-shared clonotypes did.

Trimming shortened V by 4 bases and J by 1 base, and 10 bases separated the two germline ends. CDR3 length: 14 residues. CDR1 is MNHEY and CDR2 is SVGAGI in the germline V gene. The sequence was collected from a young man in good health. Material for sequencing was naive CD8+ T cells sorted from blood. V and J are TRBV6-5 and TRBJ1-1; D gene unclear. CDR3 nucleotides: TGTGCCAGCAGTTTGCAGGACGGGAACACTGAAGCTTTCTTT. As protein: CASSLQDGNTEAFF.